This entry concerns a single T cell receptor beta chain. These data come from a study of cytomegalovirus exposure and HLA in healthy donors. PCR amplification relied on 60 Vbeta primers (plus 13 Jbeta primers). Method: immunoSEQ multiplex PCR; TCRdb's copy keeps in-frame clones and lacks some. Here the sample table reports 40,000 or so clones. The clonotype comes from a woman aged 30 to 39 in good health and CMV-seropositive. Sequenced sample: PBMCs.

CDR3 sequence: CASSRSGGEQYF. The DNA for the CDR3 is TGCGCCAGCAGCCGATCCGGGGGCGAGCAGTACTTC. The chain is built from TRBV4-1 and TRBJ2-7, with D maybe TRBD2 (6 bases). CDR1 and CDR2 (germline): MGHRA, YSYEKL. The CDR3 runs to 12 residues. V shed 4 bases and J shed 6 bases, with 10 bases lying between them.